These 19 T cell receptor beta chains were all obtained from the same sample, sequenced in a study of cytomegalovirus exposure and HLA in healthy donors. The PCR ran on 60 Vbeta and 13 Jbeta primers. Clones were read by immunoSEQ multiplex PCR, and TCRdb kept only the in-frame ones, dropping some. The sample lists 68,000 or so clones; roughly four fifths were seen once. The sample taken for sequencing was PBMCs. Receptors were obtained from a human donor in good health.

The chain has TRBV19 and TRBJ1-2; 10 nucleotides match TRBD1. This CDR3 is built from 17 residues. The germline V gene has CDR1 LNHDA and CDR2 SQIVND (reference sequence). V dropped 5 bases and J dropped 4; count of bases not matched to a gene: 13. CDR3 in DNA: TGTGCCAGTAGTGTGGACAGGGGGATCATGACGTCCTATGGCTACACCTTC. This codes for CASSVDRGIMTSYGYTF.

The chain has TRBV14 and TRBJ1-1; maybe TRBD1 (5 bases). The germline V gene encodes CDR1 SGHDN and CDR2 FVKESK. V was trimmed by 4 bases and J by 2 bases, leaving 8 bases between them. This CDR3 comprises 13 residues. The chain's CDR3 is CASSRGSNTEAFF. Here the CDR3 DNA reads TGTGCCAGCAGCCGGGGCAGTAACACTGAAGCTTTCTTT.

This rearrangement joins TRBV10-3 to TRBJ1-6; 7 nucleotides line up with TRBD1. There are 15 residues in the CDR3. Germline V gives CDR1 ENHRY, CDR2 SYGVKD. With 6 bases clipped from V and 5 bases from J, the junction kept 7 bases outside the gene matches. The CDR3 region has the DNA TGTGCCATCAGCCCGTCTGGACAGGATAATTCACCCCTCCACTTT. As protein: CAISPSGQDNSPLHF.

Only one count was recorded for this clone. This chain joins TRBV28 and TRBJ2-5, with D perhaps TRBD2 (5 bases). Germline CDR1 is MDHEN and CDR2 is SYDVKM. V was shortened by 6 bases and J by 7 bases, with 9 bases between the two germline ends. This CDR3 has 11 amino acids. This chain's CDR3 is CASRGARTQYF. DNA for the CDR3: TGTGCCAGCAGGGGAGCACGGACCCAGTACTTC.

V gene TRBV5-6 combines with J gene TRBJ1-2; tentatively, D is TRBD1 (6 bases). Germline V lookup: CDR1 SGHDT, CDR2 YYEEEE. Trimming left V 3 bases short and J 5 bases short, with 11 bases between. CDR3 size: 13 residues. This CDR3 is CASSYGQSYGYTF. The CDR3 DNA reads as TGTGCCAGCAGCTATGGACAGTCTTATGGCTACACCTTC.

In this sample, this clone turned up a few times. V and J are TRBV5-4 and TRBJ2-2; tentatively, D is TRBD1 (7 bases). There are 15 residues in the CDR3. Germline V gene lookup returns CDR1 SGHNT and CDR2 YYREEE (reference sequence). V lost 4 bases and J 7 bases, leaving 17 bases between the germline ends. This CDR3 is CASSHKSRGDGELFF. The CDR3 nucleotides read TGTGCCAGCAGCCACAAGAGCAGGGGGGACGGGGAGCTGTTTTTT.

This sequence joins TRBV7-3 and TRBJ2-3; D not certain. V shed 2 bases and J shed 2 bases, with 8 bases lying between them. This CDR3 is 14 amino acids long. Germline CDR1 and CDR2: SGHTA and FQGTGA. CDR3 sequence: CASSLGQITDTQYF. The DNA for the CDR3 is TGTGCCAGCAGCTTAGGGCAGATCACAGATACGCAGTATTTT.

V and J are TRBV7-3 and TRBJ1-3; weak D call: TRBD1 (6 bases). The CDR3 is made up of 16 amino acids. V lost 5 bases and J 0 bases, leaving 14 bases between the germline ends. Germline-derived CDR1 and CDR2 are SGHTA and FQGTGA. CDR3 sequence (DNA): TGTGCCAGCAGCAATAGGACAGTTTCCTCTGGAAACACCATATATTTT. Translated: CASSNRTVSSGNTIYF.

V usage is TRBV6-6 and J usage is TRBJ2-7; D is unclear. Germline V gives CDR1 MNHNY, CDR2 SVGAGI (reference sequence). The V and J ends lost 2 bases and 6 bases respectively, with 11 bases between them. The CDR3 spans 13 residues. DNA for the CDR3: TGTGCCAGCAGTTACGTGGAGACGGGCGAGCAGTACTTC. Translated: CASSYVETGEQYF.

The rearrangement uses TRBV27 and TRBJ2-3; the match to TRBD2 covers 14 bases. The CDR3 covers 17 residues. The germline V gene encodes CDR1 MNHEY and CDR2 SMNVEV (reference sequence). V was pared by 2 bases and J by 5 bases, with 6 bases of the junction left unmatched. CDR3 nucleotides: TGTGCCAGCAGTTTAAGGACTAGCGGGGGGTCCAGAGATACGCAGTATTTT. Encoded protein: CASSLRTSGGSRDTQYF.

This chain connects TRBV10-1 to TRBJ2-5; 8 bases line up with TRBD1. This CDR3 contains 16 residues. Trimming removed 9 bases from V and 2 bases from J; junction bases left unmatched: 14. Germline CDR1 and CDR2: WNHNN and SYGVQD (reference sequence). CDR3 DNA: TGCGCCAGTGAGGGACAGGAGATCATAGTGCAAGAGACCCAGTACTTC. It is translated as CASEGQEIIVQETQYF.

This chain connects TRBV6-4 to TRBJ2-5; unclear D gene. In germline, CDR1 is MRHNA, CDR2 SNTAGT. The CDR3 is 14 amino acids. Trimming removed 0 bases from V and 3 bases from J, with 8 bases in between. In DNA form, the CDR3 reads TGTGCCAGCAGTGACTCTATCAGGAAAGAGACCCAGTACTTC. This encodes CASSDSIRKETQYF.

The chain recombines TRBV2 with TRBJ1-2; no definite D call. This CDR3 contains 13 residues. Germline values: CDR1 SNHLY, CDR2 FYNNEI. Trimming pared 4 bases from V and 4 bases from J, leaving 10 bases between. The CDR3 is CASSGGIGYGYTF. The CDR3 nucleotides read TGTGCCAGCAGTGGCGGAATTGGCTATGGCTACACCTTC.

The genes are TRBV9 and TRBJ1-1; D is perhaps TRBD1 (5 bases). The V and J ends lost 1 base and 1 base respectively, with 11 bases between them. The CDR3 contains 15 residues. The germline CDR1 and CDR2 sequences are SGDLS and YYNGEE. The CDR3 is CASSVQGSRNTEAFF. The CDR3 coding sequence is TGTGCCAGCAGCGTACAGGGATCTCGGAACACTGAAGCTTTCTTT.

The rearrangement uses TRBV19 and TRBJ1-6; possibly TRBD1 for D (5 bases). V was trimmed by 5 bases and J by 0 bases, leaving 11 bases between them. The CDR3 length is 16 residues. Germline V gene lookup returns CDR1 LNHDA and CDR2 SQIVND (reference sequence). The CDR3 protein is CASSPDSSSYNSPLHF. CDR3 in DNA: TGTGCCAGTAGTCCCGACAGTAGCTCCTATAATTCACCCCTCCACTTT.

The chain's CDR3 is CASSLPAGGKETQYF. As DNA, the CDR3 is TGCGCCAGCAGCCTCCCAGCGGGGGGGAAAGAGACCCAGTACTTC. The chain couples TRBV4-1 to TRBJ2-5; TRBD2 aligns across 10 bases. Germline assignment: CDR1 MGHRA and CDR2 YSYEKL. The CDR3 is 15 residues long. After removal of 4 bases from V and 3 bases from J, the junction contained 5 bases not matched to a gene.

The rearrangement uses TRBV28 and TRBJ1-2, with D unresolved. CDR1 and CDR2 (germline): MDHEN, SYDVKM. Trimming pared 3 bases from V and 4 bases from J, leaving 9 bases between. The CDR3 is 13 residues long. The CDR3 is CASSLKQIYGYTF. In DNA form, the CDR3 reads TGTGCCAGCAGTTTGAAACAGATCTATGGCTACACCTTC.

The V and J genes are TRBV4-3 and TRBJ2-7; TRBD2 agrees at 9 bases. The CDR3 is 16 amino acids. Per the germline V gene, CDR1 is LGHNA and CDR2 is YSLEER. J gave up 0 bases and V 4 bases, and 7 bases lay outside the gene matches. The CDR3 bases are TGCGCCAGCAGCCCAGGGCAGCGGGGGGCCTCCTACGAGCAGTACTTC. The encoded protein is CASSPGQRGASYEQYF.

CDR3: CASRIGQDYGYTF. Written as DNA, the CDR3 is TGTGCCAGCAGAATCGGACAGGACTATGGCTACACCTTC. The genes are TRBV6-6 and TRBJ1-2; 7 bases map to TRBD1. Unmatched junction bases numbered 4, after V lost 6 bases and J lost 3 bases. The CDR3 is made up of 13 amino acids. CDR1 is MNHNY and CDR2 is SVGAGI in the germline V gene (reference sequence).